This entry lists 24 T cell receptor beta chains sequenced from one sample in a study of T-cell reconstitution after alpha-beta-depleted transplantation in children. Using unique molecular identifiers, the investigators prepared the TCRbeta library. TCRdb passed the PCR reads through MiXCR, listing each CDR3 protein once. This repertoire shows 250,000 to 350,000 distinct CDR3 sequences, 9.9% found once; its top ten account for 9.5% to 13%. The specimen was PBMCs from the stem cell graft donor, collected from the stem cell graft. These receptor sequences come from a human donor who donated a stem cell graft to a child with SCID.

A few counts support this clonotype. The chain recombines TRBV5-1 with TRBJ2-5; D unclear. Trimming cost V 4 bases and J 4 bases, with 14 bases left between them. Germline V lookup: CDR1 SGHRS, CDR2 YFSETQ. This CDR3 spans 14 amino acids. This CDR3 reads CASSPNTVPETQYF. CDR3 nucleotide sequence: TGCGCCAGCAGCCCCAATACAGTGCCAGAGACCCAGTACTTC.

This clonotype was observed many times. This chain uses TRBV5-1 with TRBJ2-6; 7 bases are a match to TRBD2. Germline V gene sequence: CDR1 SGHRS, CDR2 YFSETQ. Trimming cost V 5 bases and J 0 bases; bases outside gene matches: 2. This CDR3 comprises 15 residues. The CDR3 here is CASSTGGSGANVLTF. In DNA form, the CDR3 reads TGCGCCAGCAGTACGGGGGGCTCTGGGGCCAACGTCCTGACTTTC.

This clonotype was found a few times. The chain couples TRBV7-3 to TRBJ2-7; the D gene is possibly TRBD1 (6 bases). The germline gives CDR1 SGHTA, CDR2 FQGTGA. The CDR3 length is 15 residues. The germline V and J ends were trimmed by 1 base and 5 bases, with 15 bases remaining between them. The CDR3 spells CASSLMGGRGNEQYF. CDR3 DNA: TGTGCCAGCAGCTTAATGGGCGGCAGGGGAAACGAGCAGTACTTC. The full variable domain, rest sourced from reference TRBV7-3 and TRBJ2-7, is GAGVSQTPSNKVTEKGKYVELRCDPISGHTALYWYRQSLGQGPEFLIYFQGTGAADDSGLPNDRFFAVRPEGSVSTLKIQRTERGDSAVYLCASSLMGGRGNEQYFGPGTRLTVT.

This clonotype was picked up a small number of times. V and J are TRBV20-1 and TRBJ2-3; D is ambiguous. Germline V gene data show CDR1 as DFQATT and CDR2 as SNEGSKA (reference sequence). The germline V and J ends were trimmed by 3 bases and 6 bases, with 10 bases remaining between them. The CDR3 is made up of 12 amino acids. CDR3 protein: CSASGSSDTQYF. CDR3 nucleotide sequence: TGCAGTGCTAGCGGGTCGTCGGATACGCAGTATTTT.

This clonotype was observed a few times. The chain has TRBV20-1 and TRBJ2-3; 8 positions agree with TRBD2. The germline V gene encodes CDR1 DFQATT and CDR2 SNEGSKA (reference sequence). Trimming removed 5 bases from V and 6 bases from J; junction bases left unmatched: 13. The CDR3 is made up of 15 amino acids. The CDR3 is CSAGFSRGGADTQYF. Here the CDR3 DNA reads TGCAGTGCTGGGTTCAGCCGGGGGGGGGCCGATACGCAGTATTTT.

This clonotype was detected only a few times. The V and J genes are TRBV12-3 or TRBV12-4 and TRBJ2-1; 8 bases fit TRBD2. This CDR3 is built from 13 residues. V shed 3 bases, J shed 9 bases, and the junction held 4 bases outside the gene matches. CDR3 in DNA: TGTGCCAGCAGTTTGGGTAGCGGGGTTGAGCAGTTCTTC. Amino acids: CASSLGSGVEQFF.

This clonotype was counted many times. This sequence joins TRBV5-1 and TRBJ2-7; TRBD1 matches at 7 bases. V was pared by 5 bases and J by 3 bases, with 8 bases of the junction left unmatched. The CDR3 contains 14 residues. Germline CDR1 SGHRS, CDR2 YFSETQ. The CDR3 DNA follows: TGCGCCAGCAGTATACAGGGGACAAACTACGAGCAGTACTTC. It specifies CASSIQGTNYEQYF. The full variable domain, with the rest looked up from reference TRBV5-1 and TRBJ2-7, is KAGVTQTPRYLIKTRGQQVTLSCSPISGHRSVSWYQQTPGQGLQFLFEYFSETQRNKGNFPGRFSGRQFSNSRSEMNVSTLELGDSALYLCASSIQGTNYEQYFGPGTRLTVT.

The genes are TRBV4-2 and TRBJ2-5, with D possibly being TRBD1 (5 bases). The CDR3 is made up of 14 amino acids. Between the trimmed V and J ends, which lost 0 bases and 1 base, there was a span of 6 bases. Germline CDR1 LGHNA, CDR2 YNFKEQ. CDR3 amino acids: CASSQEGPQETQYF. The CDR3 DNA sequence: TGTGCCAGCAGCCAAGAGGGGCCCCAAGAGACCCAGTACTTC.

The chain links TRBV5-1 to TRBJ2-5; 8 nucleotides agree with TRBD2. The CDR3 totals 16 residues. V shed 0 bases and J 0 bases; nucleotides not matched to a gene: 4. The germline V gene has CDR1 SGHRS and CDR2 YFSETQ. The CDR3 region has the DNA TGCGCCAGCAGCTTGGCGGTAGCGGGGTACCAAGAGACCCAGTACTTC. Its translation is CASSLAVAGYQETQYF.

This clonotype turned up a few times. V gene TRBV3-1 combines with J gene TRBJ1-1; D not certain. Trimming took 6 bases from V and 0 from J, leaving 11 bases between them. Germline lookup yields CDR1 LGHDT and CDR2 YNNKEL (reference sequence). The CDR3 extends over 14 amino acids. CDR3 in DNA: TGTGCCAGCAGTCCCGGAACGATGAACACTGAAGCTTTCTTT. Amino acids: CASSPGTMNTEAFF.

This clonotype was found a few times. The chain uses TRBV6-1 and TRBJ2-1; 7 nucleotides align to TRBD1. Germline-derived CDR1 and CDR2 are MNHNS and SASEGT. The CDR3 has 14 amino acids. The junction had 9 bases not matched to a gene; V was cut back by 6 bases and J by 7 bases. CDR3 protein: CASRTKGGWNEQFF. CDR3 DNA: TGTGCCAGCAGGACAAAAGGGGGCTGGAATGAGCAGTTCTTC.

At least ten counts were recorded for this clonotype. This chain connects TRBV4-2 to TRBJ1-1; D gene unclear. Looked up from germline, CDR1 is LGHNA and CDR2 is YNFKEQ. V was pared by 0 bases and J by 6 bases, with 14 bases between. CDR3 length: 15 residues. The CDR3 DNA is TGTGCCAGCAGCCAAGAACCGGGAACGGGGTCTGAAGCTTTCTTT. This encodes CASSQEPGTGSEAFF.

The chain has TRBV5-1 and TRBJ2-3; D is undetermined. V was trimmed by 0 bases and J by 2 bases, leaving 13 bases between them. The CDR3 extends over 16 amino acids. Germline V gene lookup returns CDR1 SGHRS and CDR2 YFSETQ. Written as DNA, the CDR3 is TGCGCCAGCAGCTTGGAGGGATGGTCGGACACAGATACGCAGTATTTT. As protein: CASSLEGWSDTDTQYF.

The chain couples TRBV12-3 or TRBV12-4 to TRBJ1-1; 7 nucleotides match TRBD1. This CDR3 comprises 12 residues. The trim removed 5 bases at V and 9 bases at J, leaving 6 bases unmatched. The CDR3 nucleotides are TGTGCCAGCAGTGACATACAGGGGAAAGCTTTCTTT. This sequence encodes CASSDIQGKAFF.

The V call is TRBV27, the J call TRBJ2-4; 7 bases are shared with TRBD2. The J segment lost 0 bases and the V segment lost 4 bases, leaving 9 bases of the junction unmatched. Germline V gene lookup returns CDR1 MNHEY and CDR2 SMNVEV (reference sequence). The CDR3 is 17 amino acids. CDR3 sequence reads: CASSYLGGGSAKNIQYF. The CDR3 nucleotides are TGTGCCAGCAGTTACCTGGGCGGGGGTTCAGCCAAAAACATTCAGTACTTC.

V is TRBV7-8 and J is TRBJ2-1, with TRBD2 identical over 12 bases. CDR3 length equals 15 residues. The germline V gene has CDR1 SGHVS and CDR2 FQNEAQ. V gave up 5 bases and J gave up 8 bases; unmatched junction bases: 7. As DNA, the CDR3 is TGTGCCAGCAGCCAACGGGGACTAGCGGGTTATGAGCAGTTCTTC. Encoded protein: CASSQRGLAGYEQFF.

The chain combines TRBV9 with TRBJ2-7; no clear D gene. Germline lookup yields CDR1 SGDLS and CDR2 YYNGEE. V dropped 1 base and J dropped 6 bases, with 17 bases sitting between them. The CDR3 is made up of 15 amino acids. In nucleotides, the CDR3 is TGTGCCAGCAGCGTACAGTCATTTTTCGGTGGCGAGCAGTACTTC. This encodes CASSVQSFFGGEQYF.

This clonotype was detected a few times. The chain has TRBV3-1 and TRBJ2-6, with D hard to call. The V gene's germline CDR1 is LGHDT and CDR2 YNNKEL (reference sequence). Trimming stripped 2 bases from V and 0 bases from J, with 8 bases between. The CDR3 has 16 amino acids. The CDR3 DNA reads TGTGCCAGCAGCCAACGAGCCGGCTCTGGGGCCAACGTCCTGACTTTC. It specifies CASSQRAGSGANVLTF. The variable domain in full, with the rest retrieved from reference TRBV3-1 and TRBJ2-6, is DTAVSQTPKYLVTQMGNDKSIKCEQNLGHDTMYWYKQDSKKFLKIMFSYNNKELIINETVPNRFSPKSPDKAHLNLHINSLELGDSAVYFCASSQRAGSGANVLTFGAGSRLTVL.

The chain employs TRBV6-6 and TRBJ2-5; TRBD2 matches at 8 bases. There are 13 residues in the CDR3. Trimming at V came to 6 bases and at J to 4 bases, leaving 4 bases not matched to a gene. Germline CDR1 MNHNY, CDR2 SVGAGI (reference sequence). The CDR3, as DNA: TGTGCCAGCAGGCGGGGGGTCGTAGAGACCCAGTACTTC. It is translated as CASRRGVVETQYF.

This clonotype was seen a few times. The rearrangement joins TRBV5-1 to TRBJ2-2; no definite D call. V lost 1 base to trimming and J lost 5 bases, with 18 bases between them. CDR3 length: 17 amino acids. Germline CDR1 SGHRS, CDR2 YFSETQ. CDR3 protein: CASSLIALQVKTGELFF. Written as DNA, the CDR3 is TGCGCCAGCAGCTTGATTGCACTCCAGGTTAAGACCGGGGAGCTGTTTTTT. Full variable domain (remainder filled in from reference TRBV5-1 and TRBJ2-2): KAGVTQTPRYLIKTRGQQVTLSCSPISGHRSVSWYQQTPGQGLQFLFEYFSETQRNKGNFPGRFSGRQFSNSRSEMNVSTLELGDSALYLCASSLIALQVKTGELFFGEGSRLTVL.

The V and J genes are TRBV20-1 and TRBJ1-5, with D uncertain. The CDR3 covers 16 residues. V lost 4 bases to trimming and J lost 0 bases, with 16 bases between them. Germline assignment: CDR1 DFQATT and CDR2 SNEGSKA (reference sequence). CDR3 protein: CSAKTSGDLSNQPQHF. CDR3 bases: TGCAGTGCTAAAACCTCGGGAGACCTTAGCAATCAGCCCCAGCATTTT.

This clonotype was recorded a few times. V usage is TRBV18 and J usage is TRBJ2-6, with 9 bases that match TRBD1. From germline, CDR1 is KGHSH and CDR2 LQKENI. CDR3 length: 18 residues. The trim removed 3 bases at V and 2 bases at J, leaving 8 bases unmatched. DNA of the CDR3: TGTGCCAGCTCACCCATCACAGGGGGCCCTACTGGGGCCAACGTCCTGACTTTC. Encoded protein: CASSPITGGPTGANVLTF.

Here the CDR3 reads CASSQQGSQQPQHF. Here the CDR3 DNA reads TGTGCCAGCAGTCAACAGGGGAGTCAGCAGCCCCAGCATTTT. The V gene is TRBV12-3 or TRBV12-4, the J gene TRBJ1-5, with 7 nucleotides matching TRBD1. The ends lost 5 bases at V and 7 bases at J; junction bases unmatched: 8. CDR3 length: 14 amino acids.

This clonotype has only a few counts. V gene TRBV7-8 combines with J gene TRBJ1-2; D unclear. CDR3 length equals 14 residues. In germline, CDR1 is SGHVS, CDR2 FQNEAQ. Trimming took off 7 bases at V and 8 bases at J, with 20 bases between the two ends. The CDR3 DNA follows: TGTGCCAGCACCAACCCGGGCTTTCCGGGGGGCTACACCTTC. This translates into CASTNPGFPGGYTF.